This is a list of T cell receptor beta chains from one sample in a study of response to subunit inactivated influenza vaccine. MiXCR, run by TCRdb on the RT-PCR reads, gives a single entry per CDR3 protein. The sample contains fewer than 600,000 distinct CDR3 sequences, 6.5% to 8% of which appear only once. The source material was PBMCs from blood, sampled 23 months after vaccination. Receptors originate from a man aged 50-75 years who received an inactivated influenza vaccine. Each CDR3 is given with its conserved first and last residue. D genes are given only for firm matches. Rows may omit the clone size; those that give it use once, few, many or a size class.

many,TRBD1,TRBJ1-2,TRBV28,TGTGCCAGCAGTTCGGAGGCGACAGGGGGCGTTGGCTATGGCTACACCTTC,CASSSEATGGVGYGYTF
few,-,TRBJ2-4,TRBV7-2,TGTGCCAGCAGCTCAGGCGACAAAAACATTCAGTACTTC,CASSSGDKNIQYF
-,TRBD2,TRBJ2-3,TRBV6-5,TGTGCCAGCAGTTACTACGGGACTAGCGGGGGGGCCAGTACAGATACGCAGTATTTT,CASSYYGTSGGASTDTQYF
-,TRBD1,TRBJ1-1,TRBV20-1,TGCAGCACCTATGTACCCGGGACAGGGTTTAAAGCTTTCTTT,CSTYVPGTGFKAFF
few,TRBD1,TRBJ2-2,TRBV5-1,TGCGCCAGCAGCTTATTGGCCGGGACAGGGAACACCGGGGAGCTGTTTTTT,CASSLLAGTGNTGELFF
many,-,TRBJ2-3,TRBV7-2,TGTGCCAGCAGCTTAGGGCGGGCCTCCACAGATACGCAGTATTTT,CASSLGRASTDTQYF
few,TRBD1,TRBJ2-7,TRBV4-3,TGCGCCAGCAGCCAAGAGTTTGACAGGGGGCAAAGCGAGCAGTACTTC,CASSQEFDRGQSEQYF
-,-,TRBJ2-7,TRBV20-1,TGCAGTGCTATTAGGGGGGAGTACGAGCAGTACTTC,CSAIRGEYEQYF
few,TRBD1,TRBJ2-5,TRBV7-2,TGTGCCAGCAACTCGGGACAGAACCAAGAGACCCAGTACTTC,CASNSGQNQETQYF
-,TRBD2,TRBJ2-7,TRBV11-2,TGTGCCAGCAGCTTAGGAGGGCTAGCGGGAGTCTACGAGCAGTACTTC,CASSLGGLAGVYEQYF
-,-,TRBJ2-3,TRBV7-8,TGTGCCAGCAGCCGGTCGTTTGATACGCAGTATTTT,CASSRSFDTQYF
-,-,TRBJ2-3,TRBV7-6,TGTGCCAGCAGCCAAACTGGGGGGGGGCCAGGCACAGATACGCAGTATTTT,CASSQTGGGPGTDTQYF
-,-,TRBJ2-5,TRBV5-1,TGCGCCAGCAGCTCAACAGGGAGTTTGGTAAAGACCCAGTACTTC,CASSSTGSLVKTQYF
-,-,TRBJ1-1,TRBV6-1,TGTGCCAGTACCGGGGATACCGACCGAAAAGCTTTCTTT,CASTGDTDRKAFF
few,-,TRBJ2-7,TRBV10-3,TGTGCCATCAGTCAGGAACCCTCCGAGCAGTACTTC,CAISQEPSEQYF
-,-,TRBJ2-7,TRBV4-3,TGCGCCAGCAGCCAAGAACGACAGAACTCCTACGAGCAGTACTTC,CASSQERQNSYEQYF
-,-,TRBJ1-1,TRBV12-3/TRBV12-4,TGTGCCAGCAGCCGACGGGAAACTGAAGCTTTCTTT,CASSRRETEAFF
-,TRBD1,TRBJ2-5,TRBV5-6,TGTGCCAGCAGCCTCCGGACAGGGTGGGTGGAGACCCAGTACTTC,CASSLRTGWVETQYF
-,TRBD1,TRBJ1-1,TRBV20-1,TGCAGTGCCACAGGGGCCCTCAGTGAAGCTTTCTTT,CSATGALSEAFF
-,TRBD1,TRBJ2-7,TRBV7-6,TGTGCCAGCAGCTTAAGGACCGACAGGGGGGACGAGCAGTACTTC,CASSLRTDRGDEQYF
few,-,TRBJ2-5,TRBV10-3,TGTGCCATCAGTGATCCCGCCATATCGGAGACCCAGTACTTC,CAISDPAISETQYF
-,TRBD1,TRBJ2-1,TRBV5-1,TGCGCCAGCAGCTTACGACAGGGGGAGGATGAGCAGTTCTTC,CASSLRQGEDEQFF
few,TRBD2,TRBJ2-7,TRBV7-9,TGTGCCAGCAGCTTGATTAGCGGGGGGGCCTACGAGCAGTACTTC,CASSLISGGAYEQYF
many,TRBD2,TRBJ2-5,TRBV29-1,TGCAGCGTTGAAGATTCGCTAGCGGGGGGCTCTCAAGAGACCCAGTACTTC,CSVEDSLAGGSQETQYF
-,-,TRBJ2-3,TRBV27,TGTGCCAGCAGTATAAAGAGAGGGTCAGATACGCAGTATTTT,CASSIKRGSDTQYF
few,TRBD1,TRBJ1-2,TRBV20-1,TGCAGTGCTACCGGGACAGGGAATGGCTACACCTTC,CSATGTGNGYTF
-,TRBD2,TRBJ2-5,TRBV4-2,TGTGCCAGCAGCCAAGACGTAGCGGGGGTGGAGACCCAGTACTTC,CASSQDVAGVETQYF
many,-,TRBJ1-1,TRBV5-1,TGCGCCAGCAGCTCCAATACTGAGGTCACTGAAGCTTTCTTT,CASSSNTEVTEAFF
many,-,TRBJ2-5,TRBV7-9,TGTGCCAGCAGCCCACGGGACAAAGAGACCCAGTACTTC,CASSPRDKETQYF
-,-,TRBJ1-2,TRBV25-1,TGTGCCAGCAGTGAGGGGCAGGGGACTAACTATGGCTACACCTTC,CASSEGQGTNYGYTF
-,TRBD1,TRBJ2-7,TRBV29-1,TGCAGCGTTGAAGAACAGGGGTACGAGCAGTACTTC,CSVEEQGYEQYF
many,TRBD2,TRBJ2-1,TRBV27,TGTGCCAGCAGTGATAGACTGGGACTAGCGGGTGACAATGAGCAGTTCTTC,CASSDRLGLAGDNEQFF
-,TRBD2,TRBJ2-1,TRBV7-2,TGTGCCAGCAGCCCAGTCTTACGGGAGGTCTACAATGAGCAGTTCTTC,CASSPVLREVYNEQFF
many,-,TRBJ1-5,TRBV29-1,TGCAGCGTTAGATTCTCGGGTGTTGGCAATCAGCCCCAGCATTTT,CSVRFSGVGNQPQHF
-,-,TRBJ2-3,TRBV10-3,TGTGCCATCAGGGATGGACTTATCACAGATACGCAGTATTTT,CAIRDGLITDTQYF
many,TRBD2,TRBJ2-1,TRBV6-2/TRBV6-3,TGTGCCAGCACCAATAGCGGGGGGACTTACAATGAGCAGTTCTTC,CASTNSGGTYNEQFF
-,-,TRBJ2-5,TRBV6-2/TRBV6-3,TGTGCCAGCAGCCTTCAACGGGGAGGGACCCAGTACTTC,CASSLQRGGTQYF
-,TRBD1,TRBJ1-4,TRBV6-1,TGTGCCAGCAGCGGCACGGGACAGGGTCGTGGTAATGAAAAACTGTTTTTT,CASSGTGQGRGNEKLFF
many,-,TRBJ2-7,TRBV13,TGTGCCAGCAGCTTAGGGGCGGGGGCGCTGAGCCACGAGCAGTACTTC,CASSLGAGALSHEQYF
few,-,TRBJ2-7,TRBV4-1,TGCGCCAGCAGCCAAGCAAGGGACACCTGGGCCTACGAGCAGTACTTC,CASSQARDTWAYEQYF
-,-,TRBJ1-1,TRBV2,TGTGCCAGCAGTTCGGGGGGCGTGGGGAACACTGAAGCTTTCTTT,CASSSGGVGNTEAFF
few,-,TRBJ2-1,TRBV28,TGTGCCAGCAGTTCCCTCCCCGTTGGGAGCTCCTACAATGAGCAGTTCTTC,CASSSLPVGSSYNEQFF